Shown below are 15 T cell receptor beta chains from a single sample sequenced in a study of cytomegalovirus exposure and HLA in healthy donors. TCRdb's table, derived via immunoSEQ multiplex PCR, lists solely in-frame clones and lacks some. Among under 250,000 clones listed, 75% to 95% were seen once. Sample: PBMCs. Source of these receptors: a woman in her late teens or twenties in good health and CMV-seronegative.

This clone was counted a single time. The V gene is TRBV6-5, the J gene TRBJ2-1; 10 bases are a match to TRBD1. Germline CDR1 MNHEY, CDR2 SVGAGI. The junction had 13 bases not matched to a gene; V was cut back by 7 bases and J by 10 bases. This CDR3 is built from 15 residues. This CDR3 is CASTPGQGPLNEQFF. The CDR3 DNA follows: TGTGCCAGCACCCCGGGACAGGGGCCATTAAACGAGCAGTTCTTC.

This chain connects TRBV4-1 to TRBJ2-7; D perhaps matches TRBD1 (5 bases). Trimming pared 5 bases from V and 5 bases from J, leaving 19 bases between. The CDR3 extends over 15 amino acids. From germline, CDR1 is MGHRA and CDR2 YSYEKL. The CDR3 sequence is CASSYLGRGLDEQYF. CDR3 nucleotides: TGCGCCAGCAGCTACCTGGGGCGCGGTCTTGACGAGCAGTACTTC.

V usage is TRBV5-1 and J usage is TRBJ2-7, with 10 nucleotides matching TRBD1. Per the germline V gene, CDR1 is SGHRS and CDR2 is YFSETQ. This CDR3 contains 15 residues. Losses at the gene ends were 0 bases for V and 5 bases for J; bases not matched to a gene: 5. CDR3 region: CASSLEGTGVHEQYF. The CDR3 DNA reads as TGCGCCAGCAGCTTGGAGGGGACAGGGGTACACGAGCAGTACTTC.

The chain employs TRBV9 and TRBJ2-1; a weak D match, TRBD1 (6 bases). This CDR3 region has 13 residues. Germline CDR1 reads SGDLS; CDR2 reads YYNGEE. V was clipped by 7 bases and J by 9 bases, with 17 bases between them. The CDR3 region has the DNA TGTGCCAGCGACCAGGGGATTGGCGGTGAGCAGTTCTTC. Protein sequence: CASDQGIGGEQFF.

This sequence joins TRBV6-5 and TRBJ1-1; no clear D. Trimming left V 0 bases short and J 1 base short, with 12 bases between. Germline V gene sequence: CDR1 MNHEY, CDR2 SVGAGI. The CDR3 consists of 16 residues. The CDR3 is CASSYSRFRGNTEAFF. DNA for the CDR3: TGTGCCAGCAGTTACTCGAGATTCCGTGGGAACACTGAAGCTTTCTTT.

The chain combines TRBV27 with TRBJ2-1, with D maybe TRBD2 (6 bases). V was trimmed by 8 bases and J by 2 bases, leaving 19 bases between them. The CDR3 spans 16 residues. Germline V gene lookup returns CDR1 MNHEY and CDR2 SMNVEV (reference sequence). The CDR3 bases are TGTGCCAGCCAATCGGGACTCACCTTACCCTACAATGAGCAGTTCTTC. Protein: CASQSGLTLPYNEQFF.

V gene TRBV7-6 combines with J gene TRBJ2-1; 8 nucleotides agree with TRBD1. V lost 5 bases, J lost 6 bases, and 3 bases stayed unmatched. CDR1 and CDR2 (germline): SGHVS, FNYEAQ. This CDR3 is built from 13 residues. CDR3 sequence: CASSRTGLNEQFF. CDR3 DNA sequence: TGTGCCAGCAGCAGGACAGGGCTCAATGAGCAGTTCTTC.

The V gene is TRBV4-1, the J gene TRBJ1-4; a weak D match, TRBD1 (6 bases). The CDR3 sequence is 15 residues long. The V gene lost 0 bases and the J gene lost 8 bases, with 13 bases spanning the gap. Germline CDR1 reads MGHRA; CDR2 reads YSYEKL. CDR3 in DNA: TGCGCCAGCAGCCAAGAAGCGGGGGCTGTCGAAAAACTGTTTTTT. Its protein product is CASSQEAGAVEKLFF.

The chain links TRBV27 to TRBJ2-7, with TRBD2 matching over 8 bases. CDR1 MNHEY and CDR2 SMNVEV come from the germline V gene (reference sequence). CDR3 length: 16 residues. J lost 0 bases, V lost 3 bases, and 7 bases had no gene match. The CDR3 coding sequence is TGTGCCAGCAGTTTCGGGGGGGTCCCCCTCTCCTACGAGCAGTACTTC. Protein: CASSFGGVPLSYEQYF.

The chain couples TRBV7-9 to TRBJ1-5, with D possibly being TRBD1 (5 bases). V lost 1 base and J lost 8, with 12 bases in between. This CDR3 comprises 14 residues. Germline V gives CDR1 SEHNR, CDR2 FQNEAQ (reference sequence). Here the CDR3 DNA reads TGTGCCAGCAGCTTAGGGGGGGGAGTGGAGCCCCAGCATTTT. Its translation: CASSLGGGVEPQHF.

V and J are TRBV7-9 and TRBJ1-1; weak D call: TRBD1 (5 bases). Trimming shortened V by 2 bases and J by 5 bases, and 15 bases separated the two germline ends. The CDR3 totals 15 residues. Germline lookup yields CDR1 SEHNR and CDR2 FQNEAQ (reference sequence). The CDR3 DNA sequence: TGTGCCAGCAGCTTAAGTCCGGGGGAGAGGACTGAAGCTTTCTTT. It specifies CASSLSPGERTEAFF. The whole variable domain, remainder taken from reference TRBV7-9 and TRBJ1-1, is DTGVSQNPRHKITKRGQNVTFRCDPISEHNRLYWYRQTLGQGPEFLTYFQNEAQLEKSRLLSDRFSAERPKGSFSTLEIQRTEQGDSAMYLCASSLSPGERTEAFFGQGTRLTVV.

The chain is built from TRBV27 and TRBJ1-2; no firm D call. Germline assignment: CDR1 MNHEY and CDR2 SMNVEV (reference sequence). Trimming took 4 bases from V and 5 from J, leaving 14 bases between them. CDR3 length: 14 residues. CDR3 coding DNA: TGTGCCAGCAGTTACGAGGGCCTGGGGTATGGCTACACCTTC. Protein product: CASSYEGLGYGYTF.

The sample holds one count of this clone. The chain combines TRBV6-1 with TRBJ1-1; possible D gene TRBD1, 5 bases. The V and J ends lost 2 bases and 0 bases respectively, with 10 bases between them. The CDR3 length is 15 residues. CDR1 is MNHNS and CDR2 is SASEGT in the germline V gene. The CDR3 loop is CASSELAGMNTEAFF. The CDR3 nucleotides read TGTGCCAGCAGTGAACTCGCAGGGATGAACACTGAAGCTTTCTTT.

This clone came up a few times. This chain links TRBV18 with TRBJ1-2; D is possibly TRBD1 (5 bases). Germline lookup yields CDR1 KGHSH and CDR2 LQKENI. Trimming took off 3 bases at V and 4 bases at J, with 15 bases between the two ends. The CDR3 is 15 residues long. The CDR3 loop reads CASSPLDRGSYGYTF. The CDR3 region has the DNA TGTGCCAGCTCACCCCTTGACAGAGGATCCTATGGCTACACCTTC.

This clone was recorded a few times. V usage is TRBV30 and J usage is TRBJ1-3, with 7 nucleotides matching TRBD1. The germline V gene has CDR1 GTSNPN and CDR2 SVGIG (reference sequence). The CDR3 runs 14 residues. Trimming cost V 2 bases and J 1 base; bases outside gene matches: 2. The CDR3 coding sequence is TGTGCCTGGAGTCGGACAGGTTCTGGAAACACCATATATTTT. Amino acid sequence: CAWSRTGSGNTIYF.